This T cell receptor (beta chain) was documented in a study of blood T cell repertoires in COVID-19. Overall study: Acute and convalescent COVID-19 specimens originated in the United States, Italy and Spain. PBMCs, B-cell-depleted T cells, or T cells were the source of the cDNA or gDNA that made up the material.

Followed over time, Seattle patients had been enrolled while infection was active. Authors' analysis steps: Amplification from reference gene primers served as the basis for estimated nucleated cell counts. Data came from immunoSEQ multiplex PCR; TCRdb stores just in-frame clones and leaves some out. That table supplies the V and J calls and clone size; D and trimming were determined from the DNA. The sample has roughly 60,000 clones, roughly 84% seen once. The CDR3 sequence is 16 residues long. Germline assignment: CDR1 SGHNT and CDR2 YYREEE (reference sequence). The V segment lost 0 bases and the J segment 9 bases; nucleotides outside the gene matches: 7.

The chain combines TRBV5-4 with TRBJ2-1, with 12 bases that match TRBD1. Input material: peripheral blood. The receptor comes from a man aged 80 or over with COVID-19, enrolled during active disease. CDR3 sequence reads: CASSLGGQGAHGEQFF. The CDR3 nucleotides read TGTGCCAGCAGCTTGGGGGGACAGGGGGCGCACGGTGAGCAGTTCTTC. Full variable domain (rest looked up from reference TRBV5-4 and TRBJ2-1): ETGVTQSPTHLIKTRGQQVTLRCSSQSGHNTVSWYQQALGQGPQFIFQYYREEENGRGNFPPRFSGLQFPNYSSELNVNALELDDSALYLCASSLGGQGAHGEQFFGPGTRLTVL.